Listed below are T cell receptor beta chains from one sample, sequenced in a study of blood T cell dynamics during melanoma immunotherapy. Here immunoSEQ multiplex PCR was the method, and the copy in TCRdb shows in-frame clones only, minus some. The sample records approximately 4,400 clones, about four fifths being singletons. The sequencing here drew on blood, taken from a patient treated with checkpoint blockade. The receptor source for this set is a human donor with melanoma. Each CDR3 is given with its conserved first and last residue. The D gene is left open where the match is weak. Some rows have no size entry. The others give once, few or many, or a class for an expanded clone.

v_gene,d_gene,abundance,j_gene,CDR3nt,CDR3aa
TRBV9,.,.,TRBJ2-1,TGTGCCAGCAGCGTAGAACAGGGGGGGCACAATGAGCAGTTCTTC,CASSVEQGGHNEQFF
TRBV7-6,TRBD1,.,TRBJ2-1,TGTGCCAGCAGCTTACGGACAGGGAGCAATGAGCAGTTCTTC,CASSLRTGSNEQFF
TRBV11-2,.,.,TRBJ2-1,TGTGCCAGCAGCTACTGGATTGACGAGCAGTTCTTC,CASSYWIDEQFF
TRBV4-1,TRBD1,.,TRBJ2-3,TGCGCCAGCAGCCCCCGACAGGGGGTGGATACGCAGTATTTT,CASSPRQGVDTQYF
TRBV2,.,few,TRBJ1-4,TGTGCCAGCAGTGCTCTTAGGAGCCAGGAAAAACTGTTTTTT,CASSALRSQEKLFF
TRBV6-6,.,.,TRBJ1-5,TGTGCCAGCGCGCCGGGAGCCAATCAGCCCCAGCATTTT,CASAPGANQPQHF
TRBV10-1,.,.,TRBJ2-2,TGCGCCAGCAGGACCGGGGAGCTGTTTTTT,CASRTGELFF
TRBV9,.,.,TRBJ1-3,TGTGCCAGCAGCGTAGAGGGTTCAAACACCATATATTTT,CASSVEGSNTIYF
TRBV7-8,TRBD2,.,TRBJ2-1,TGTGCCAGCAGTCTTACCGGGACTAGAGTCAATGAGCAGTTCTTC,CASSLTGTRVNEQFF
TRBV5-4,TRBD1,.,TRBJ2-2,TGTGCCAGCAGCTCCTCCGGGACAGGGGAAACCGGGGAGCTGTTTTTT,CASSSSGTGETGELFF
TRBV7-8,.,.,TRBJ2-6,TGTGCCAGCAGCTTACTCGGGGGCAAGTACTTCTCTGGGGCCAACGTCCTGACTTTC,CASSLLGGKYFSGANVLTF
TRBV4-1,.,once,TRBJ1-2,TGCGCCAGCAGCCAAGATGGGGCGCAGGGAAACTATGGCTACACCTTC,CASSQDGAQGNYGYTF
TRBV7-3,.,.,TRBJ1-2,TGTGCCAGCAGCTTGCAGGGGAACTATGGCTACACCTTC,CASSLQGNYGYTF
TRBV6-1,.,.,TRBJ2-3,TGTGCCAGCATCCTCTGGGGGGTTCTAGATACGCAGTATTTT,CASILWGVLDTQYF
TRBV10-3,.,.,TRBJ2-5,TGTGCCATCAGTGGTGATTGGGAATCCCAAGAGACCCAGTACTTC,CAISGDWESQETQYF
TRBV19,.,.,TRBJ1-5,TGTGCCAGTAGTGGTACAGGGCCTCAGCCCCAGCATTTT,CASSGTGPQPQHF
TRBV9,.,few,TRBJ1-2,TGTGCCAGCAGATCCAACTATGGCTACACCTTC,CASRSNYGYTF
TRBV7-9,.,.,TRBJ1-2,TGTGCCAGCAGCTTAGAAGGGTATGGCTACACCTTC,CASSLEGYGYTF
TRBV7-9,TRBD2,.,TRBJ2-5,TGTGCCAGCAGCGTGACTAGCGGGGGGGCCGTCAGTGAGACCCAGTACTTC,CASSVTSGGAVSETQYF
TRBV6-5,.,medium-sized,TRBJ1-5,TGTGCCAGCAGTACAGGGATTCGGAGCAATCAGCCCCAGCATTTT,CASSTGIRSNQPQHF
TRBV10-1,TRBD2,.,TRBJ2-4,TGCGCCAGCAGTGAGGGTACTAGCGGGAAAGCCAAAAACATTCAGTACTTC,CASSEGTSGKAKNIQYF
TRBV11-3,.,.,TRBJ2-1,TGTGCCAGCACCCCATTAATCGGACGCGAGCAGTTCTTC,CASTPLIGREQFF
TRBV5-8,.,.,TRBJ2-3,TGTGCCCCGGGGGACACCCCGGGGACGCAGTATTTT,CAPGDTPGTQYF
TRBV5-1,TRBD2,.,TRBJ2-5,TGCGCCAGCAGCCTTAGCGGGGGGATCCAAGAGACCCAGTACTTC,CASSLSGGIQETQYF
TRBV29-1,.,.,TRBJ2-3,TGCAGCGCAGATGGGGCAACGAGCACAGATACGCAGTATTTT,CSADGATSTDTQYF
TRBV19,.,few,TRBJ2-2,TGTGCCACCAGGGAGTCAGCTGGACGGAACACCGGGGAGCTGTTTTTT,CATRESAGRNTGELFF
TRBV6-1,.,.,TRBJ2-7,TGTGCCAGCAGTCCCCTTTACGAGCAGTACTTC,CASSPLYEQYF